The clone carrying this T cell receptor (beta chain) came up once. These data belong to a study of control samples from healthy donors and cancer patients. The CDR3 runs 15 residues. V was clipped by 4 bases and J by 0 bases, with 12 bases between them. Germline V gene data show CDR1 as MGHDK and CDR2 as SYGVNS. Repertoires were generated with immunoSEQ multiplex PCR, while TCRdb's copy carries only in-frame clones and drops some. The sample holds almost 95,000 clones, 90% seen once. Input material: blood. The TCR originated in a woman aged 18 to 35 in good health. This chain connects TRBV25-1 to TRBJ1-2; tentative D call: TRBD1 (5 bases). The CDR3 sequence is CASSGGGAANYGYTF. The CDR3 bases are TGTGCCAGCAGTGGGGGTGGGGCAGCTAACTATGGCTACACCTTC.